This entry is about one T cell receptor (beta chain). These data come from a study of blood T cell repertoires in COVID-19. In the study overall: Sample material is recorded as cDNA or gDNA derived from T cells, B-cell-depleted T cells, or PBMCs.

Germline V gene lookup returns CDR1 SGHVS and CDR2 FQNEAQ. This CDR3 is built from 16 residues. Trimming at V came to 2 bases and at J to 0 bases, leaving 3 bases not matched to a gene. In the authors' workflow: From reference gene primer amplification, estimates of nucleated cell counts were derived. Clones were read by immunoSEQ multiplex PCR, and TCRdb kept only the in-frame ones, dropping some. V, J and clone size reflect that table, while D and trimming were determined from the DNA. This sample yields about 120,000 clones, of which approximately 90% are seen a single time; 28% belongs to the top ten.

The genes are TRBV7-8 and TRBJ2-5; 10 bases agree with TRBD1. The specimen was peripheral blood. This TCR came from an older man with active or convalescent COVID-19. CDR3 DNA sequence: TGTGCCAGCAGCTTATATGGGACAGGGGACCAAGAGACCCAGTACTTC. Translation gives CASSLYGTGDQETQYF.